The sequence of this TCR beta chain was determined in a study of blood T cells in healthy people across ages. This CDR3 spans 14 amino acids. Between the trimmed V and J ends, which lost 3 bases and 1 base, there was a span of 9 bases. Germline V CDR1 and CDR2: MDHEN, SYDVKM. A sample-barcoded 5' primer and a J-beta primer mix were used in a second PCR of roughly 7 to 11 cycles. TCRdb called the 5' RACE reads again in MiXCR, with one record for every CDR3 protein. Of a few hundred thousand distinct CDR3 sequences in the sample, 50% to 60% were seen once. The receptor was isolated from a man aged 55 to 70 in good health. The V and J genes are TRBV28 and TRBJ1-2; no clear D. The sequenced material came from blood. CDR3 protein: CASSFVWDNYGYTF. CDR3 DNA: TGTGCCAGCAGTTTTGTCTGGGATAACTATGGCTACACCTTC.